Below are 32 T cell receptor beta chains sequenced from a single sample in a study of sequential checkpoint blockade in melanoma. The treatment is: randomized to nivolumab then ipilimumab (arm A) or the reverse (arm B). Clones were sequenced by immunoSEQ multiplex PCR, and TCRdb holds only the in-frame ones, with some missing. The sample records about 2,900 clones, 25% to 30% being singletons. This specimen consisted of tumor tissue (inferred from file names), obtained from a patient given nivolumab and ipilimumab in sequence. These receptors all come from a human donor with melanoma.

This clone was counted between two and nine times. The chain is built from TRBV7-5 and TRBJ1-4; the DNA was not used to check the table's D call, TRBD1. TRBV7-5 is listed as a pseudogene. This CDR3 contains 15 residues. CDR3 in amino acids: CASSLDGTGGEKLFF. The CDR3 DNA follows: TGTGCCAGCAGCTTAGATGGGACAGGGGGCGAAAAACTGTTTTTT.

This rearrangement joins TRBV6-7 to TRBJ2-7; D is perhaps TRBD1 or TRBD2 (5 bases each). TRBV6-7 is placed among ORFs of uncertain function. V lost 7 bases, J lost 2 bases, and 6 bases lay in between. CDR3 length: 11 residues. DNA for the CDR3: TGTGCCAGCATGGGGGCCTACGAGCAGTACTTC. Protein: CASMGAYEQYF.

The CDR3 region is CASSYRGGRDEKLFF. DNA of the CDR3: TGTGCCAGCAGCTATCGAGGGGGAAGGGATGAAAAACTGTTTTTT. This chain links TRBV6-8 with TRBJ1-4, with D perhaps matching TRBD1 (6 bases). This CDR3 region has 15 residues. V lost 6 bases to trimming and J lost 6 bases, with 17 bases between them. Germline assignment: CDR1 MNHGY and CDR2 SAAAGT.

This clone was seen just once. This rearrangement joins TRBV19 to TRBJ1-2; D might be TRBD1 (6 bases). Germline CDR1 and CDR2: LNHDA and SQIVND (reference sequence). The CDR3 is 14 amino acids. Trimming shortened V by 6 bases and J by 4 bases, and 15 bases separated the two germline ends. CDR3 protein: CASRRGDTAYGYTF. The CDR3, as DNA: TGTGCCAGTAGGCGGGGGGACACGGCCTATGGCTACACCTTC.

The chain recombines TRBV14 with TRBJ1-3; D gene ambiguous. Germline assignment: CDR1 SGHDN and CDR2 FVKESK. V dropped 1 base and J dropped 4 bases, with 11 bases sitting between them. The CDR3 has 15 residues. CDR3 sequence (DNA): TGTGCCAGCAGCCAAGTCCTTGGACCCGGAAACACCATATATTTT. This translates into CASSQVLGPGNTIYF.

CDR3 protein: CASSWVTGGTEAFF. The CDR3 nucleotides are TGCGCCAGCAGCTGGGTGACAGGCGGCACTGAAGCTTTCTTT. The chain is built from TRBV5-1 and TRBJ1-1; TRBD1 might be the D (6 bases). The CDR3 totals 14 residues. The V gene lost 3 bases and the J gene lost 4 bases, with 13 bases spanning the gap. Germline V gene lookup returns CDR1 SGHRS and CDR2 YFSETQ.

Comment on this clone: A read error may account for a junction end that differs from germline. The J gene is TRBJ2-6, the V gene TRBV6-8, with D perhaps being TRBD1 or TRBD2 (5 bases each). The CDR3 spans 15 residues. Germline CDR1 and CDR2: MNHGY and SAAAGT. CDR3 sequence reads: CASSTEISGGNVLTF. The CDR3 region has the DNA TGTGCCAGCAGTACTGAGATCTCTGGGGGCAACGTCCTGACTTTC.

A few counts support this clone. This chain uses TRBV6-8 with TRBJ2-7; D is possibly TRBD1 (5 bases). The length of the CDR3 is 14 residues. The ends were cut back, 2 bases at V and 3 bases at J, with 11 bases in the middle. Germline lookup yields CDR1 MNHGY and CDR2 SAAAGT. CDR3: CASSYLGQGYEQYF. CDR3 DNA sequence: TGTGCCAGCAGTTACCTCGGCCAGGGCTACGAGCAGTACTTC.

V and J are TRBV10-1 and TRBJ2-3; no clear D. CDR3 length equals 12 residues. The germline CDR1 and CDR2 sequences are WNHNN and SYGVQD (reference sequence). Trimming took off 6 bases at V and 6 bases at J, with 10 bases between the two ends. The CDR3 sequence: CASSVSADTQYF. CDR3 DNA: TGCGCCAGCAGCGTTAGTGCGGATACGCAGTATTTT.

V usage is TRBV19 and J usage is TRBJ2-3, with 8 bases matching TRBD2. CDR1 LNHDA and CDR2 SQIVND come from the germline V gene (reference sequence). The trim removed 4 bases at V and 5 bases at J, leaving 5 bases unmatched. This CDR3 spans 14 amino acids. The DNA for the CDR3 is TGTGCCAGTAGTAGAGGGACTAGGGGAGATACGCAGTATTTT. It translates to CASSRGTRGDTQYF.

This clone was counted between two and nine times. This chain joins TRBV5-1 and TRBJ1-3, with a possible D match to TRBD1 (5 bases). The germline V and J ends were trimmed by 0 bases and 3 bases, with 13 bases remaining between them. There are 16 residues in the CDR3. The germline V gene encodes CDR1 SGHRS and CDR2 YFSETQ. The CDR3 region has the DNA TGCGCCAGCAGCTTGGATGGGACGTCGGGTGGAAACACCATATATTTT. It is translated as CASSLDGTSGGNTIYF.

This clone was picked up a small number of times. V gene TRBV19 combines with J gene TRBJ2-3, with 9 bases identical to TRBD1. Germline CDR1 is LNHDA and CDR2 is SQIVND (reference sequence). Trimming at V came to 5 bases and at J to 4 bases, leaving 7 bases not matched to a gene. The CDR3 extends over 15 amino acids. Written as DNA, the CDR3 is TGTGCCAGTAGTTCCGGGACAGGGAGTGCAGATACGCAGTATTTT. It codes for CASSSGTGSADTQYF. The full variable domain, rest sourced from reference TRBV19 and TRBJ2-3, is DGGITQSPKYLFRKEGQNVTLSCEQNLNHDAMYWYRQDPGQGLRLIYYSQIVNDFQKGDIAEGYSVSREKKESFPLTVTSAQKNPTAFYLCASSSGTGSADTQYFGPGTRLTVL.

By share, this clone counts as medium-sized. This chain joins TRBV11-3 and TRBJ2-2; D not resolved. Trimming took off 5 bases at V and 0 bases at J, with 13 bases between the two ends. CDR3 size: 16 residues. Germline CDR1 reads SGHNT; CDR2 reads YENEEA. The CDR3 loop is CASSKQGRTNTGELFF. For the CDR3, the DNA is TGTGCCAGCAGCAAACAAGGCAGAACGAACACCGGGGAGCTGTTTTTT.

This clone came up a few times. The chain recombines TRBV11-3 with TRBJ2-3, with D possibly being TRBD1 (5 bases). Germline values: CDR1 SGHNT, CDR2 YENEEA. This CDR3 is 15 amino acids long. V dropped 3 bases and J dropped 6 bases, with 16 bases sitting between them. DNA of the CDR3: TGTGCCAGCAGCTTGGTCAGGGTGGTTATGGATACGCAGTATTTT. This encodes CASSLVRVVMDTQYF.

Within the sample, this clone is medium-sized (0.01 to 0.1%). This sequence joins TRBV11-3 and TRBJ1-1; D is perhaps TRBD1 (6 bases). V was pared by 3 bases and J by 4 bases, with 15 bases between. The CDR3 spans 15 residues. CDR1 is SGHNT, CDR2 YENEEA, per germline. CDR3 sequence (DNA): TGTGCCAGCAGCTTGGCCAGGGGAGTGGTCACTGAAGCTTTCTTT. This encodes CASSLARGVVTEAFF.

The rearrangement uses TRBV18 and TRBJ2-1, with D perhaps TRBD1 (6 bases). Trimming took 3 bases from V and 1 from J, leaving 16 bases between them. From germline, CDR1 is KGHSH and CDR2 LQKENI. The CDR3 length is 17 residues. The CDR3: CASSPPGTPLSYNEQFF. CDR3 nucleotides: TGTGCCAGCTCACCGCCAGGGACACCCCTTTCCTACAATGAGCAGTTCTTC. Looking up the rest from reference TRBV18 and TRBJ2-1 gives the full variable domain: NAGVMQNPRHLVRRRGQEARLRCSPMKGHSHVYWYRQLPEEGLKFMVYLQKENIIDESGMPKERFSAEFPKEGPSILRIQQVVRGDSAAYFCASSPPGTPLSYNEQFFGPGTRLTVL.

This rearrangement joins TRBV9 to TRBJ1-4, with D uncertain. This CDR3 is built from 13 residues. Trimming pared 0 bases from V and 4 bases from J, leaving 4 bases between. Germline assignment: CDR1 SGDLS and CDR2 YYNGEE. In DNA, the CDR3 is TGTGCCAGCAGCGTAGCCCTTAATGAAAAACTGTTTTTT. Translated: CASSVALNEKLFF. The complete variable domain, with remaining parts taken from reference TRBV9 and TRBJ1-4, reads DSGVTQTPKHLITATGQRVTLRCSPRSGDLSVYWYQQSLDQGLQFLIQYYNGEERAKGNILERFSAQQFPDLHSELNLSSLELGDSALYFCASSVALNEKLFFGSGTQLSVL.

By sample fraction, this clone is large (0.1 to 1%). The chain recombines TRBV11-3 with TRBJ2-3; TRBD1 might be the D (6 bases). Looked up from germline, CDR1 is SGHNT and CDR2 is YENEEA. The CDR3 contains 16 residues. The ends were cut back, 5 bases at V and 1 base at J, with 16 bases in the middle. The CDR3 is CASSMQTGIRTDTQYF. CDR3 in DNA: TGTGCCAGCAGCATGCAAACAGGGATTCGCACAGATACGCAGTATTTT. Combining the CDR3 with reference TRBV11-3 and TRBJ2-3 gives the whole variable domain EAGVVQSPRYKIIEKKQPVAFWCNPISGHNTLYWYLQNLGQGPELLIRYENEEAVDDSQLPKDRFSAERLKGVDSTLKIQPAELGDSAVYLCASSMQTGIRTDTQYFGPGTRLTVL.

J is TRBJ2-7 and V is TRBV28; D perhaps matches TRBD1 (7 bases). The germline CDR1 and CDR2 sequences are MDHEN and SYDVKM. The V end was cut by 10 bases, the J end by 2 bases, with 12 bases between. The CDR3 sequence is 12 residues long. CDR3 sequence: CATAGQPYEQYF. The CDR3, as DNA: TGTGCCACCGCGGGACAGCCCTACGAGCAGTACTTC.

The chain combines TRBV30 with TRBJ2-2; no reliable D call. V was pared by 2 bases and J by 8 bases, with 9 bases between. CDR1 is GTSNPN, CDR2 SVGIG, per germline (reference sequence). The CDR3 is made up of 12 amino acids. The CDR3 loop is CAWSFEVGELFF. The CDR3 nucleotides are TGTGCCTGGAGTTTCGAAGTGGGGGAGCTGTTTTTT.

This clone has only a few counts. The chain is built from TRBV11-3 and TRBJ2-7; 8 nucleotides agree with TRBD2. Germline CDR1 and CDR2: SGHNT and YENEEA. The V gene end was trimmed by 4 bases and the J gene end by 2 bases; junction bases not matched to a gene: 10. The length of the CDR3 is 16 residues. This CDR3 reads CASSSPGGWGAYEQYF. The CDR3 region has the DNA TGTGCCAGCAGCTCCCCGGGGGGGTGGGGGGCCTACGAGCAGTACTTC.

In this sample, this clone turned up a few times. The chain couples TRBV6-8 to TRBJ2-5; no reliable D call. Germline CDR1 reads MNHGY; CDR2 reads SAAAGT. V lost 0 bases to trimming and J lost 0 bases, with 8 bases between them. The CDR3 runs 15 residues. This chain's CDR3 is CASSYSAQDQETQYF. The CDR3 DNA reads TGTGCCAGCAGTTACTCAGCCCAGGACCAAGAGACCCAGTACTTC.

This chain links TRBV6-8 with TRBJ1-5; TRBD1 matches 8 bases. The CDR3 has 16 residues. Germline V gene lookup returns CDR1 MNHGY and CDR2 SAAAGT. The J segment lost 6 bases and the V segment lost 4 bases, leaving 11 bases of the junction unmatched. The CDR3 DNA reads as TGTGCCAGCAGTTCCGGCACGGCAGGGGGCGCTCAGCCCCAGCATTTT. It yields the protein CASSSGTAGGAQPQHF.

The CDR3 coding sequence is TGTGCTACGGGACAGCCTTCTGCCGAGCAGTACTTC. It encodes CATGQPSAEQYF. The chain has TRBV27 and TRBJ2-7; TRBD1 matches at 7 bases. There are 12 residues in the CDR3. Germline CDR1 and CDR2: MNHEY and SMNVEV (reference sequence).

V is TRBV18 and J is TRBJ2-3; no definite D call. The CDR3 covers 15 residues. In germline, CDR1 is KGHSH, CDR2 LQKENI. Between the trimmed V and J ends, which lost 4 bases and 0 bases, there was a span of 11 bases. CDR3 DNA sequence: TGTGCCAGCTCACTAAATACCGTTAGCACAGATACGCAGTATTTT. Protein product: CASSLNTVSTDTQYF.

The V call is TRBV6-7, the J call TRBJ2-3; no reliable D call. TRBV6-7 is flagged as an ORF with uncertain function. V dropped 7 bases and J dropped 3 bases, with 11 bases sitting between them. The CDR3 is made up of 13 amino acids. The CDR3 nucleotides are TGTGCCAGCACCCGATCGGGTACAGATACGCAGTATTTT. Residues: CASTRSGTDTQYF.

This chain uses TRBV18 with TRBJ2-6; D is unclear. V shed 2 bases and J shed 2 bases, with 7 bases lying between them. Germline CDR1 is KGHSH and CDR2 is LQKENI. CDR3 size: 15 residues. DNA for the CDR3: TGTGCCAGCTCACCAGACCTCCCTGGGGCCAACGTCCTGACTTTC. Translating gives CASSPDLPGANVLTF.

The CDR3 bases are TGTGCTAGTGGCCTCTCAACTTTCACAGATACGCAGTATTTT. This codes for CASGLSTFTDTQYF. The V gene is TRBV12-5, the J gene TRBJ2-3; D not resolved. The CDR3 totals 14 residues. Trimming left V 6 bases short and J 2 bases short, with 12 bases between. Germline CDR1 is LGHNT and CDR2 is FRNRAP. Together with reference TRBV12-5 and TRBJ2-3, the CDR3 gives the full variable domain: DARVTQTPRHKVTEMGQEVTMRCQPILGHNTVFWYRQTMMQGLELLAYFRNRAPLDDSGMPKDRFSAEMPDATLATLKIQPSEPRDSAVYFCASGLSTFTDTQYFGPGTRLTVL.

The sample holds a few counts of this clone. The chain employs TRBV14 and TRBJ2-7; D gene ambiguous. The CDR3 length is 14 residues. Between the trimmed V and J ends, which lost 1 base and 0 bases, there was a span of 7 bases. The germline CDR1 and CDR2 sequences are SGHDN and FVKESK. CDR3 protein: CASSQGAGSYEQYF. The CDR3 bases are TGTGCCAGCAGCCAAGGGGCAGGCTCCTACGAGCAGTACTTC.

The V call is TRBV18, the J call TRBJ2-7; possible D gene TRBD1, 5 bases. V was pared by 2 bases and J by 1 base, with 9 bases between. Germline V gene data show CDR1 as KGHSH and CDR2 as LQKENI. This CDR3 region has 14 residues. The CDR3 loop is CASSPSQGSYEQYF. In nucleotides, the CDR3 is TGTGCCAGCTCACCAAGCCAGGGTTCCTACGAGCAGTACTTC. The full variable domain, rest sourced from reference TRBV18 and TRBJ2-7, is NAGVMQNPRHLVRRRGQEARLRCSPMKGHSHVYWYRQLPEEGLKFMVYLQKENIIDESGMPKERFSAEFPKEGPSILRIQQVVRGDSAAYFCASSPSQGSYEQYFGPGTRLTVT.

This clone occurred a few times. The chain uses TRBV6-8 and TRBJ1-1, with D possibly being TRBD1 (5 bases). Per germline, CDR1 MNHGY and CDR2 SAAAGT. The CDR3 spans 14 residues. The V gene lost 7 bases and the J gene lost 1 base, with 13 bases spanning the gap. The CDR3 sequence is CASTEGRPNTEAFF. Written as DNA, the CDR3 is TGTGCCAGCACCGAGGGGAGGCCGAACACTGAAGCTTTCTTT.

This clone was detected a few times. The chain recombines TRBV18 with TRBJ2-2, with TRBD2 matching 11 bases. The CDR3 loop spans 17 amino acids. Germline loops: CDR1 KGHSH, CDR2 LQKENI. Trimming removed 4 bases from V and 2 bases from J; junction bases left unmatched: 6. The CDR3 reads CASSLSTSGINTGELFF. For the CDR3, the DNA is TGTGCCAGCTCACTTTCGACTAGCGGGATAAACACCGGGGAGCTGTTTTTT. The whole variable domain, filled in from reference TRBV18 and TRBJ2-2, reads NAGVMQNPRHLVRRRGQEARLRCSPMKGHSHVYWYRQLPEEGLKFMVYLQKENIIDESGMPKERFSAEFPKEGPSILRIQQVVRGDSAAYFCASSLSTSGINTGELFFGEGSRLTVL.